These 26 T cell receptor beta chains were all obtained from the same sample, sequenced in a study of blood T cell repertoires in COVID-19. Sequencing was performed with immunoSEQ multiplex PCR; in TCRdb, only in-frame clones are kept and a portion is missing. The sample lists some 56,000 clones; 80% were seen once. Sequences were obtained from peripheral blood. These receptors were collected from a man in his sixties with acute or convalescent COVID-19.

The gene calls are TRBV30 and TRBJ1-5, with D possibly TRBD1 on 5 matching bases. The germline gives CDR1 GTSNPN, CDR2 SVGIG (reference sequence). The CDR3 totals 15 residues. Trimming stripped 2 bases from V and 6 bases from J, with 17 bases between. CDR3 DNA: TGTGCCTGGAGTAAGGGGAGGGGATCGGGTCAGCCCCAGCATTTT. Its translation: CAWSKGRGSGQPQHF.

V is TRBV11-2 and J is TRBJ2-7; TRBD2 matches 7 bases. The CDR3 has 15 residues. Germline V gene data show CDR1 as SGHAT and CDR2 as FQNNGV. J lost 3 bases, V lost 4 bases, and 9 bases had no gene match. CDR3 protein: CASSSPPGGHYEQYF. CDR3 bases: TGTGCCAGCAGCTCCCCCCCGGGAGGCCACTACGAGCAGTACTTC.

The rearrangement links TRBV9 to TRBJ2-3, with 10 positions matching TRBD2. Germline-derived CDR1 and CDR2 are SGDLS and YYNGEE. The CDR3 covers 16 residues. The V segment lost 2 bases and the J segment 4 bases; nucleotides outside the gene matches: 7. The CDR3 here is CASSVGPSGGADTQYF. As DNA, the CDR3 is TGTGCCAGCAGCGTGGGGCCTAGCGGGGGCGCAGATACGCAGTATTTT. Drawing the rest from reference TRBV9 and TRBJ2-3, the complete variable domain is DSGVTQTPKHLITATGQRVTLRCSPRSGDLSVYWYQQSLDQGLQFLIQYYNGEERAKGNILERFSAQQFPDLHSELNLSSLELGDSALYFCASSVGPSGGADTQYFGPGTRLTVL.

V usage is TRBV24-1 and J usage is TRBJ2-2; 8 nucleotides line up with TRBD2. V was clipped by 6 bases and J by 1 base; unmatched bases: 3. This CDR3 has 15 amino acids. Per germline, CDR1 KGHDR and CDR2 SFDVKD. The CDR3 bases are TGTGCCACCAGTTTCGGGGGGGGGAACACCGGGGAGCTGTTTTTT. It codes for CATSFGGGNTGELFF.

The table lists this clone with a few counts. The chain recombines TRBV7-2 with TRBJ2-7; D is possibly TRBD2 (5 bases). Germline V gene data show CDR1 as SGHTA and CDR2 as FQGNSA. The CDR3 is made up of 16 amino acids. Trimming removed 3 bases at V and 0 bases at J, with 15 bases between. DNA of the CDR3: TGTGCCAGCAGCTTGGGCTCAGCGGTTAGCTCCTACGAGCAGTACTTC. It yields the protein CASSLGSAVSSYEQYF.

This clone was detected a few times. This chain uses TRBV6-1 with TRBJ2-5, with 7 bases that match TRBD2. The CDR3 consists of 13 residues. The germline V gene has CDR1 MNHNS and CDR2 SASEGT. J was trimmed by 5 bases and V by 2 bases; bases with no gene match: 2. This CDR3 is CASSEWGGETQYF. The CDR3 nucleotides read TGTGCCAGCAGTGAATGGGGGGGGGAGACCCAGTACTTC.

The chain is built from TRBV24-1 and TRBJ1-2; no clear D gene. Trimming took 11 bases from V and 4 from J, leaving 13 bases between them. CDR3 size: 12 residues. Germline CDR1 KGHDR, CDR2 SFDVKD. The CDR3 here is CASPGVAYGYTF. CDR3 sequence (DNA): TGTGCCAGCCCGGGAGTAGCCTATGGCTACACCTTC.

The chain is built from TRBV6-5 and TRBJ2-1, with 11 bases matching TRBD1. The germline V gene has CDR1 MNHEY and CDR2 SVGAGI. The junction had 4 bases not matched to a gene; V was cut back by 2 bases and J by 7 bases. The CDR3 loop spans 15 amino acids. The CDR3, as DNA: TGTGCCAGCAGTTACACGGACAGGGGGCGGAATGAGCAGTTCTTC. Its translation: CASSYTDRGRNEQFF.

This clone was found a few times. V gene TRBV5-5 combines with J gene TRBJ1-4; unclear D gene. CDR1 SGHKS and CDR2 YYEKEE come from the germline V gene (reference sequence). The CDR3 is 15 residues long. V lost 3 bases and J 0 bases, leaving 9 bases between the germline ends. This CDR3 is CASSWPVATNEKLFF. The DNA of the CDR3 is TGTGCCAGCAGCTGGCCAGTTGCAACTAATGAAAAACTGTTTTTT.

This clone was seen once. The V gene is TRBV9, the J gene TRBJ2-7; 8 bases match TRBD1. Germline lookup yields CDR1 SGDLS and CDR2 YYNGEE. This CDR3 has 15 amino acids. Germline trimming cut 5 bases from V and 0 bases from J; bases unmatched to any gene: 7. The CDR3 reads CASSAGTGSSYEQYF. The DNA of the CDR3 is TGTGCCAGCAGTGCCGGGACAGGCTCCTCCTACGAGCAGTACTTC.

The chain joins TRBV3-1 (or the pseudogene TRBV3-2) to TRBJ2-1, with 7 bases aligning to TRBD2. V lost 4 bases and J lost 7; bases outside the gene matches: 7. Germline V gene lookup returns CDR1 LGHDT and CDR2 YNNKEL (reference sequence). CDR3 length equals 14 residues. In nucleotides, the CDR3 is TGTGCCAGCAGCCCCCAGCGGGGATGGAATGAGCAGTTCTTC. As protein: CASSPQRGWNEQFF.

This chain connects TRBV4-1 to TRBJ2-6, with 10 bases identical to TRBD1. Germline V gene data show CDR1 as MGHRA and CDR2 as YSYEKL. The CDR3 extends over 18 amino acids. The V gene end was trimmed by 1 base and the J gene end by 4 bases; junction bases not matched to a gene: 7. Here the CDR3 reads CASSQVGTGVWGANVLTF. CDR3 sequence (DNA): TGCGCCAGCAGCCAAGTCGGGACAGGGGTCTGGGGGGCCAACGTCCTGACTTTC.

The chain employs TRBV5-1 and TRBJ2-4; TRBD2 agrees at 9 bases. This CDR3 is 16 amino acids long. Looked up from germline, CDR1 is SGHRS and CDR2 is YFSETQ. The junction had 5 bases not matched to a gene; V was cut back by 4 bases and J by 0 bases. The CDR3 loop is CASSISGGLAKNIQYF. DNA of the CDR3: TGCGCCAGCAGCATTAGCGGGGGCCTAGCCAAAAACATTCAGTACTTC.

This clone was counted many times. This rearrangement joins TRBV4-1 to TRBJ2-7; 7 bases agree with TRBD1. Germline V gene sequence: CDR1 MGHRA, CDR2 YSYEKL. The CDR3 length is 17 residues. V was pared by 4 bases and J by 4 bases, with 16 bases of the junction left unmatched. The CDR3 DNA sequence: TGCGCCAGCAGCCTCATTCCCACCGGGACAGCACCTTACGAGCAGTACTTC. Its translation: CASSLIPTGTAPYEQYF.

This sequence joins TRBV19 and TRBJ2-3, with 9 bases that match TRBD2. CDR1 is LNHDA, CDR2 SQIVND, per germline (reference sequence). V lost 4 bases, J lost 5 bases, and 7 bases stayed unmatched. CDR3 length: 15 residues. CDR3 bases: TGTGCCAGTAGTAGCGGGGGGGCCTTTAAAGATACGCAGTATTTT. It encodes CASSSGGAFKDTQYF.

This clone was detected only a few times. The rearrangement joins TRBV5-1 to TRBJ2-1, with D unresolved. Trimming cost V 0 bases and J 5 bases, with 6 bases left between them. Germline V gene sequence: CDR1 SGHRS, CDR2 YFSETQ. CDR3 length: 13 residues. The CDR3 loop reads CASSLGFNNEQFF. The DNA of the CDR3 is TGCGCCAGCAGCTTGGGTTTTAACAATGAGCAGTTCTTC.

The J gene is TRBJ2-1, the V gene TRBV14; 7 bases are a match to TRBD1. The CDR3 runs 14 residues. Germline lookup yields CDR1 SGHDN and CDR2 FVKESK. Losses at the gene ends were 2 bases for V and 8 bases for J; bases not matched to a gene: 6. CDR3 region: CASSQFGQVDEQFF. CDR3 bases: TGTGCCAGCAGCCAATTTGGACAGGTTGATGAGCAGTTCTTC.

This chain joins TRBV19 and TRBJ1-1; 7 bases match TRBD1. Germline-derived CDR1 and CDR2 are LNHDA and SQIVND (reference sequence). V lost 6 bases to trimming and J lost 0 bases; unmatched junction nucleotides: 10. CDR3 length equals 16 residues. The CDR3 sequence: CASSVQGSHMNTEAFF. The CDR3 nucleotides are TGTGCCAGTAGCGTACAGGGGAGCCACATGAACACTGAAGCTTTCTTT.

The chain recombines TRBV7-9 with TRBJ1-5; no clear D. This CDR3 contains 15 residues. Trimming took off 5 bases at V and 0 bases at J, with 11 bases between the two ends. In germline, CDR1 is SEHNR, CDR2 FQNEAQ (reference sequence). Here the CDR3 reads CASSDSNYSNQPQHF. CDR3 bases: TGTGCCAGCAGCGACTCAAATTATAGCAATCAGCCCCAGCATTTT.

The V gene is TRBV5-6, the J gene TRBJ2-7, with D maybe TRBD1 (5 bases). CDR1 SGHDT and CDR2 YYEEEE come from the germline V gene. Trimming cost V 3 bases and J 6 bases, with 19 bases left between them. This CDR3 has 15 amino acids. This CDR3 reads CASSYVLYGAGEQYF. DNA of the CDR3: TGTGCCAGCAGCTATGTTCTATATGGGGCAGGCGAGCAGTACTTC.

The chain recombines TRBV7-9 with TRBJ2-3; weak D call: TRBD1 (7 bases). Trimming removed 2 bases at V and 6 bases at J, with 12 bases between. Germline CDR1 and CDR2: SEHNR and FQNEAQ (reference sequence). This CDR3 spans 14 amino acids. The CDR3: CASSLQTGRDTQYF. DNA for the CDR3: TGTGCCAGCAGCTTACAGACAGGGAGGGATACGCAGTATTTT.

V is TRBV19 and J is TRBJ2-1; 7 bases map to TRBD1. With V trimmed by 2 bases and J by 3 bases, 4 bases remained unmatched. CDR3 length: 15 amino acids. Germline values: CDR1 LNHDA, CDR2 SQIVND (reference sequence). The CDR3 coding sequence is TGTGCCAGTAGTATAAACAGGGGCAACTACAATGAGCAGTTCTTC. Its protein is CASSINRGNYNEQFF.

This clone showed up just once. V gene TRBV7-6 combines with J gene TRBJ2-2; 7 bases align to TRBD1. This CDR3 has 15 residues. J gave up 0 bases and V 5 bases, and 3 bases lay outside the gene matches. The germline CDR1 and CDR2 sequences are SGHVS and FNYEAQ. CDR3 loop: CASSRDSSNTGELFF. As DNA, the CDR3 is TGTGCCAGCAGCCGGGACAGTTCGAACACCGGGGAGCTGTTTTTT.

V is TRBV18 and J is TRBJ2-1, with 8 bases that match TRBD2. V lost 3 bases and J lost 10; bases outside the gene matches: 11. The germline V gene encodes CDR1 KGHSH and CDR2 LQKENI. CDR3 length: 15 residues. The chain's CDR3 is CASSPEERGSREQFF. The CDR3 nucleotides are TGTGCCAGCTCACCCGAGGAGCGGGGGTCGCGGGAGCAGTTCTTC.

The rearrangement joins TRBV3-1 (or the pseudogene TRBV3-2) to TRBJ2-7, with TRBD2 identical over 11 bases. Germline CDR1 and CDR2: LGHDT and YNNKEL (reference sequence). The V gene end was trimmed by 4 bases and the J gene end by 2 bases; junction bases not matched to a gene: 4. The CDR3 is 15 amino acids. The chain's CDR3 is CASSPIAGGPYEQYF. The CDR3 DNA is TGTGCCAGCAGCCCGATAGCGGGGGGGCCCTACGAGCAGTACTTC.

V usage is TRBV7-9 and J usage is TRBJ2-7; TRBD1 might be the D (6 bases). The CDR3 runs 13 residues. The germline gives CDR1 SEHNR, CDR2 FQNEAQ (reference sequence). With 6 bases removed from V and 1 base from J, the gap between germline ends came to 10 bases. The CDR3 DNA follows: TGTGCCAGCAGGGATACAGGGTCCTACGAGCAGTACTTC. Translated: CASRDTGSYEQYF.